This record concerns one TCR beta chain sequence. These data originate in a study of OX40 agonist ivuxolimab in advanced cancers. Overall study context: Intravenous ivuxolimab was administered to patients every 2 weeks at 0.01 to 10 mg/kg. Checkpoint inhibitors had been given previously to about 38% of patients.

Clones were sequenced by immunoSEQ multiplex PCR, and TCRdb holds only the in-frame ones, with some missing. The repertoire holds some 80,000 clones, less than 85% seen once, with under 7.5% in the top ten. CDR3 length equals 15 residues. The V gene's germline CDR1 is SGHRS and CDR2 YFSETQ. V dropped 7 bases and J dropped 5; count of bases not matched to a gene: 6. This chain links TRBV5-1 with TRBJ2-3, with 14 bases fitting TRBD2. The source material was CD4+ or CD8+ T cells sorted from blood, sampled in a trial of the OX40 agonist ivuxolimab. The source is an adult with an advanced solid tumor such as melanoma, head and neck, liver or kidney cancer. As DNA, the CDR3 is TGCGCCAGCTCGGGGACTAGCGGGGGTAAAGATACGCAGTATTTT. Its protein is CASSGTSGGKDTQYF.